This TCR beta chain is from a study of T cell repertoires in cytomegalovirus infection. At the level of the study: In public TCR beta signatures, there were indications of both CMV infection and matching HLA type. Study-wide results and limits: Across the ex vivo response, the dominant clonotypes were HLA-C-restricted CMV-specific TCR beta clonotypes. Summed public TCR beta family frequency identified CMV carriers bearing the relevant HLA.

This clonotype was seen a few times. The antigen is undetermined. Via MiXCR, TCRdb re-called the reads, giving one row per CDR3 protein. This table has more than 350,000 distinct CDR3 sequences, about 33% appearing once. Germline V gene sequence: CDR1 SGHVS, CDR2 FNYEAQ. Trimming shortened V by 5 bases and J by 8 bases, and 12 bases separated the two germline ends. The CDR3 loop spans 12 amino acids. Sequencing was carried out using PBMCs. The chain joins TRBV7-6 to TRBJ1-2; D gene uncertain. The clonotype was recovered from a human donor in good health (CMV status not recorded). Some clones in this sample may be carry-over from other donors' samples. CDR3 region: CASSPRAGGYTF. The CDR3 DNA sequence: TGTGCCAGCAGCCCACGGGCGGGAGGCTACACCTTC.